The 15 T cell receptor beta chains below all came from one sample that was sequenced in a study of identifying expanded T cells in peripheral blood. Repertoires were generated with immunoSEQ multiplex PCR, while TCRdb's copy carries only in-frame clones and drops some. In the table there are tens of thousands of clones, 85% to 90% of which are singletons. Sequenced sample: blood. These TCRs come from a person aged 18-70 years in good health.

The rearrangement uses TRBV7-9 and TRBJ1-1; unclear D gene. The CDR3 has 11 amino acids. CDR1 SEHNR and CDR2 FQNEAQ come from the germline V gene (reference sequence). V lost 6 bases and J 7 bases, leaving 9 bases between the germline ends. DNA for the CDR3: TGTGCCAGCAGAAAATATGATGAAGCTTTCTTT. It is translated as CASRKYDEAFF.

CDR3 sequence: CASSQTVQGSGNSPLHF. CDR3 sequence (DNA): TGCGCCAGCAGCCAGACCGTACAGGGTTCGGGTAATTCACCCCTCCACTTT. The rearrangement joins TRBV4-1 to TRBJ1-6, with D perhaps TRBD1 (6 bases). CDR3 length: 17 amino acids. V dropped 3 bases and J dropped 6 bases, with 18 bases sitting between them. Germline lookup yields CDR1 MGHRA and CDR2 YSYEKL.

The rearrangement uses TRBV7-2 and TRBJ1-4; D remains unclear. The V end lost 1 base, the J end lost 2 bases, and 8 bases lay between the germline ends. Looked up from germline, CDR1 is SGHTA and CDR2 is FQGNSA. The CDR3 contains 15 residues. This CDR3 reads CASSLDGRTNEKLFF. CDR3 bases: TGTGCCAGCAGCTTAGATGGGCGGACTAATGAAAAACTGTTTTTT.

The CDR3 nucleotides read TGTGCCAGCAGCAGTTCCGATGGTCTTCAGGTGGGGGGCGGCTACACCTTC. Its protein product is CASSSSDGLQVGGGYTF. The chain couples TRBV9 to TRBJ1-2; possibly TRBD1 for D (6 bases). There are 17 residues in the CDR3. V gave up 4 bases and J gave up 8 bases, with 27 bases separating them. Looked up from germline, CDR1 is SGDLS and CDR2 is YYNGEE.

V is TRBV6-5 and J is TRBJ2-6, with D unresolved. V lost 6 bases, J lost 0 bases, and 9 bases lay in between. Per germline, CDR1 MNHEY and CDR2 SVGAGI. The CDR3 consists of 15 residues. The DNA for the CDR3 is TGTGCCAGCAGAGAAACTAACTCTGGGGCCAACGTCCTGACTTTC. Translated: CASRETNSGANVLTF.

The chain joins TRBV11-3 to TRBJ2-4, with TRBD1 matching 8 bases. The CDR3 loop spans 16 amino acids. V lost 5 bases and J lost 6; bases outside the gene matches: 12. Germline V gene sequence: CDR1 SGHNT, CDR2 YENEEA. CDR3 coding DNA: TGTGCCAGCAGCCCTACGGTCGGGACAGGCTCAAACATTCAGTACTTC. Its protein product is CASSPTVGTGSNIQYF. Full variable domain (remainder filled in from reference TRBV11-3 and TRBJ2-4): EAGVVQSPRYKIIEKKQPVAFWCNPISGHNTLYWYLQNLGQGPELLIRYENEEAVDDSQLPKDRFSAERLKGVDSTLKIQPAELGDSAVYLCASSPTVGTGSNIQYFGAGTRLSVL.

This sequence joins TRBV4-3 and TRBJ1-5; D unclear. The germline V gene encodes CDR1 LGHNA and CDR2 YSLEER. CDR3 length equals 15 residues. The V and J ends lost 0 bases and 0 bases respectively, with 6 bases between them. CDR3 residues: CASSQDPDSNQPQHF. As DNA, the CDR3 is TGCGCCAGCAGCCAAGATCCGGATAGCAATCAGCCCCAGCATTTT.

The CDR3 here is CASSPIRTDYGYTF. As DNA, the CDR3 is TGTGCCAGCAGTCCTATCAGGACGGACTATGGCTACACCTTC. This sequence joins TRBV6-6 and TRBJ1-2, with D hard to call. The ends were cut back, 5 bases at V and 3 bases at J, with 13 bases in the middle. The length of the CDR3 is 14 residues. The germline V gene has CDR1 MNHNY and CDR2 SVGAGI (reference sequence).

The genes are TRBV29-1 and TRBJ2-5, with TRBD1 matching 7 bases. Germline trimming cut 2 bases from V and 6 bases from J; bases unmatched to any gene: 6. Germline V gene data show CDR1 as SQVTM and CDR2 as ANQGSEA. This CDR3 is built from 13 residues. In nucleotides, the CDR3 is TGCAGCGTTGAAAGCCCAGGGGGAAAGACCCAGTACTTC. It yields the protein CSVESPGGKTQYF.

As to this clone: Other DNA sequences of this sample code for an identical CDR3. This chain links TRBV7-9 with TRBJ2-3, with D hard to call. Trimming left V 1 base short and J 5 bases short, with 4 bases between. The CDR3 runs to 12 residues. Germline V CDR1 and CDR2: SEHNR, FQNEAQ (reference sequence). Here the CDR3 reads CASSLVGDTQYF. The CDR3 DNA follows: TGTGCCAGCAGCTTAGTAGGAGATACGCAGTATTTT.

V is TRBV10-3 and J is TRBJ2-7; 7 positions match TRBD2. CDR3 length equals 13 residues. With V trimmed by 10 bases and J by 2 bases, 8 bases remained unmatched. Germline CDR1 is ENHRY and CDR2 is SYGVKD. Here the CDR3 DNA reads TGTGCCACCCAAGCGGGGCCTGCCTACGAGCAGTACTTC. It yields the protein CATQAGPAYEQYF.

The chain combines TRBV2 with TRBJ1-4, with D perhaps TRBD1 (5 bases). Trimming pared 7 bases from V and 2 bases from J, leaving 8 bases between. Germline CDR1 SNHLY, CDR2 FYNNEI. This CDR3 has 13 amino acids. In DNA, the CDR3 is TGTGCCAGCAAGGAGGGGACTAATGAAAAACTGTTTTTT. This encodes CASKEGTNEKLFF.

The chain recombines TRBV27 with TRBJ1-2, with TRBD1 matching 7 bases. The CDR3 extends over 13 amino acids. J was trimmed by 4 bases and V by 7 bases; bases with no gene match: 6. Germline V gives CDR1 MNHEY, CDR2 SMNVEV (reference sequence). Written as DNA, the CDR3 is TGTGCCAGCAAGGGAGGGGGCCGCTATGGCTACACCTTC. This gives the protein CASKGGGRYGYTF.

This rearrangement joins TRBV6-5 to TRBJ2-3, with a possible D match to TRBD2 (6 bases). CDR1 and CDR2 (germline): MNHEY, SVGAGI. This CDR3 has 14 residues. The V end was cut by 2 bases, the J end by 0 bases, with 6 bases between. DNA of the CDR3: TGTGCCAGCAGTTACGCGGGAAGCACAGATACGCAGTATTTT. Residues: CASSYAGSTDTQYF.

CDR3 in amino acids: CASSQDWPGGSYEQYF. CDR3 DNA: TGCGCCAGCAGCCAAGATTGGCCGGGGGGGTCCTACGAGCAGTACTTC. This sequence joins TRBV4-1 and TRBJ2-7; the match to TRBD2 covers 8 bases. Germline CDR1 is MGHRA and CDR2 is YSYEKL. This CDR3 region has 16 residues. V lost 0 bases and J lost 1; bases outside the gene matches: 5.